Sequencing of this T cell receptor (beta chain) was carried out in a study of T cells in Graves' hyperthyroidism and ophthalmopathy. TCR beta CDR3 regions were amplified from RNA transcripts. During a first-round RT-PCR of the TCR CDR3, the HTBI primer set was used. One entry per CDR3 protein results from TCRdb running MiXCR on the multiplex PCR reads. The sample has 600,000 or so distinct CDR3 sequences; about 15% are singletons. This clonotype was counted only a few times. The antigen is undetermined. Study-level points and caveats: Progression to ophthalmopathy was predicted a median of roughly 6.8 months early. Within blood appeared most thyroid clonotypes that had expanded above 0.001.

Ophthalmopathy patients had moderate-to-severe active disease, CAS ≥3, NOSPECS ≥4, and disease duration under 3 months. Clinicians diagnosed patients from clinical symptoms, serum thyroxine and TRAb, thyroid ultrasound and orbital computed tomography. Trimming removed 5 bases from V and 8 bases from J; junction bases left unmatched: 13. This CDR3 comprises 15 residues. Looked up from germline, CDR1 is GTSNPN and CDR2 is SVGIG (reference sequence). This TCR was recovered from a woman aged 50 to 60 with Graves' ophthalmopathy. The sample taken for sequencing was blood. V gene TRBV30 combines with J gene TRBJ1-4; 8 bases map to TRBD1. CDR3 in DNA: TGTGCCTGGTGCCCCGGACAGGGAATACGCGAAAAACTGTTTTTT. Translating gives CAWCPGQGIREKLFF.